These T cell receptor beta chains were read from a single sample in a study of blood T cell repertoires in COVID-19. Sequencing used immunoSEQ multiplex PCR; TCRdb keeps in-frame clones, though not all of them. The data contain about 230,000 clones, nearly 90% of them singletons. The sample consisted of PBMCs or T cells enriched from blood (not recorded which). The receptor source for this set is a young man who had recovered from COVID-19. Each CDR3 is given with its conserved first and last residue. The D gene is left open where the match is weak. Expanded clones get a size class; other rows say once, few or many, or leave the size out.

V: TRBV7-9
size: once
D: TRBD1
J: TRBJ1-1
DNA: TGTGCCAGCAGCTTAAATAAGGGACAGGCCCTCGAAGCTTTCTTT
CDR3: CASSLNKGQALEAFF

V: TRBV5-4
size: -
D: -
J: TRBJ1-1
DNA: TGTGCCAGCAGCTTTTCTCCGGGGGGGAACACTGAAGCTTTCTTT
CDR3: CASSFSPGGNTEAFF

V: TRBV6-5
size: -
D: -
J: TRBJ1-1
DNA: TGTGCCAGCAGTTACTCGGGGCTCACGAACACTGAAGCTTTCTTT
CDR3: CASSYSGLTNTEAFF

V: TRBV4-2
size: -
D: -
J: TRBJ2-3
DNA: TGTGCCAGCAGCCAGGAGGGCCGGTTTCAAGATACGCAGTATTTT
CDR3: CASSQEGRFQDTQYF

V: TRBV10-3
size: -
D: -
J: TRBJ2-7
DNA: TGTGCCATCAGTGCCGGGGTCGAGCAGTACTTC
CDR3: CAISAGVEQYF

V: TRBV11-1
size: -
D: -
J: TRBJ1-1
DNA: TGTGCCAGCAGCTCCGGGGGGCCCGCAAGTCTAGCTTTCTTT
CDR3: CASSSGGPASLAFF

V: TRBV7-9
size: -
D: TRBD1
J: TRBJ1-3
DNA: TGTGCCAGCAGCGAGACAGGGAATGGAAACACCATATATTTT
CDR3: CASSETGNGNTIYF

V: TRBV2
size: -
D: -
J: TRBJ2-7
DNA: TGTGCCAGCAGTACGGGATTCTTGAGCTACGAGCAGTACTTC
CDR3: CASSTGFLSYEQYF

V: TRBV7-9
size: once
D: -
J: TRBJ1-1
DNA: TGTGCCAGCAGCTTAGCCGCGTTATCGGGGAGCACTGAAGCTTTCTTT
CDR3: CASSLAALSGSTEAFF

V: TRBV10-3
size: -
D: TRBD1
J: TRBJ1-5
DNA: TGTGCCGTTGGGACAGGGGAAAACCAAGTCCAACATTTT
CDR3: CAVGTGENQVQHF

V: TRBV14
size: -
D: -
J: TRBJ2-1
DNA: TGTGCCAGCAGCCATGGACTTCTCAATGAGCAGTTCTTC
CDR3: CASSHGLLNEQFF

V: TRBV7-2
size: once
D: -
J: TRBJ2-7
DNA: TGTGCCAGCAGCTTTCAGGGGAAGAGCTCCTACGAGCAGTACTTC
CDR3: CASSFQGKSSYEQYF

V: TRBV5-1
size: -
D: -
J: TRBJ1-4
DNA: TGCGCCAGCAGCTTGGACTATCAAGACGCCCTAAATGAAAAACTGTTTTTT
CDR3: CASSLDYQDALNEKLFF

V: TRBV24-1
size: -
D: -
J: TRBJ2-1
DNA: TGTGCCACCAAGGGGGGCGGGAGCGCCCATGAGCAGTTCTTC
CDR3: CATKGGGSAHEQFF

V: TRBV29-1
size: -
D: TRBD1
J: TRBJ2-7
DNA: TGCAGCGCACGGACAGGGTTTTCCTACGAGCAGTACTTC
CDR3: CSARTGFSYEQYF

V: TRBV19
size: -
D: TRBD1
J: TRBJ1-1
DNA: TGTGCCAGTAGTATTGTACGGGACAGGGAACAAGCTTTCTTT
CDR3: CASSIVRDREQAFF

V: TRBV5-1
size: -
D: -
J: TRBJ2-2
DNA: TGCGCCAGCACCTCCGGACAGACGAACACCGGGGAGCTGTTTTTT
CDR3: CASTSGQTNTGELFF

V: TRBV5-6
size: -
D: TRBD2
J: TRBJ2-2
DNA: TGTGCCAGCAGCCCCCCTAGCGGGAGTTGGGGGGAGCTGTTTTTT
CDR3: CASSPPSGSWGELFF

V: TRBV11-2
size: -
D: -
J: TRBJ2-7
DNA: TGTGCCAGCACCGAAATCGGGAAATCCTACGAGCAGTACTTC
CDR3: CASTEIGKSYEQYF

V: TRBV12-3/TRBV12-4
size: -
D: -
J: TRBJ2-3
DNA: TGTGCCAGCAGCTCTTTCGGCACAGATACGCAGTATTTT
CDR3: CASSSFGTDTQYF

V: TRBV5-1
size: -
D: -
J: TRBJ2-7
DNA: TGCGCCAGCAGCTTGGCGCCGGGTTTATCCTACGAGCAGTACTTC
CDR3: CASSLAPGLSYEQYF

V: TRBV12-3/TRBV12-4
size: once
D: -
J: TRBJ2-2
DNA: TGTGCCAGCGGGTACAGGGAAACCGGGGAGCTGTTTTTT
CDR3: CASGYRETGELFF